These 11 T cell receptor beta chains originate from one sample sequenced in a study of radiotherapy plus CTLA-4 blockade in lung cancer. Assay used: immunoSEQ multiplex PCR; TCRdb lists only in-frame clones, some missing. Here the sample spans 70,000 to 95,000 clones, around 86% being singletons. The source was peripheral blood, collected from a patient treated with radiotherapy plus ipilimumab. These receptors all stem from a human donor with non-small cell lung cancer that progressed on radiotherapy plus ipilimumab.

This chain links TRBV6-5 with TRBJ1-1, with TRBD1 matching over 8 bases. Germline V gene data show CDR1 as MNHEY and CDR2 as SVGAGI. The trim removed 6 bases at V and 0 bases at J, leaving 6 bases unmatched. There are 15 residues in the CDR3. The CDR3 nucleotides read TGTGCCAGCAGGGAGACAGGGGCCATGAACACTGAAGCTTTCTTT. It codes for CASRETGAMNTEAFF.

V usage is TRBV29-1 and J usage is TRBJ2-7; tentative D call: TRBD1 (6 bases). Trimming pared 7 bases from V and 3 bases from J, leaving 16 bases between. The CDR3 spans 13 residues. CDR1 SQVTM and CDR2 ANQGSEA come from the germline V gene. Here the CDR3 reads CSADRRLDYEQYF. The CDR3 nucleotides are TGCAGCGCTGACAGGAGGTTAGACTACGAGCAGTACTTC.

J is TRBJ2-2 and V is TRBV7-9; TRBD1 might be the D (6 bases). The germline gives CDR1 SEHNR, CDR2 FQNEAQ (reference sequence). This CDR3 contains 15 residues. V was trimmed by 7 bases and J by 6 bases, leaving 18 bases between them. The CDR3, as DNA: TGTGCCAGCAACGAAAGGGCAGGGGCTGCCGGGGAGCTGTTTTTT. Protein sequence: CASNERAGAAGELFF.

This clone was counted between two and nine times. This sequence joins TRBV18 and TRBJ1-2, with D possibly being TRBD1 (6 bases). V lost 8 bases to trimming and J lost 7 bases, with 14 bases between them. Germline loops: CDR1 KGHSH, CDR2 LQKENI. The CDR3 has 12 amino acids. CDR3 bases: TGTGCCAGCCGGACAGAGGGTAGTGGCTACACCTTC. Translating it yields CASRTEGSGYTF.

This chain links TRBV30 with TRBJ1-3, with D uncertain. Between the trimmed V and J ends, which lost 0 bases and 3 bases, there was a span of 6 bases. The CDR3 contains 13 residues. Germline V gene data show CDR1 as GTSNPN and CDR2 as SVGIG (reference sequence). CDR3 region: CAWSVLSGNTIYF. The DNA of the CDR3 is TGTGCCTGGAGTGTATTGAGTGGAAACACCATATATTTT.

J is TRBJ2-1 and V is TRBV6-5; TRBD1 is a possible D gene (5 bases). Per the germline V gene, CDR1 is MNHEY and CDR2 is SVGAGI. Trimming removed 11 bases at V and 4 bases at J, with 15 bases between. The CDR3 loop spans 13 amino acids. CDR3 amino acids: CAVSRAGYNEQFF. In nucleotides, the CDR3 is TGTGCCGTAAGCAGGGCAGGGTACAATGAGCAGTTCTTC.

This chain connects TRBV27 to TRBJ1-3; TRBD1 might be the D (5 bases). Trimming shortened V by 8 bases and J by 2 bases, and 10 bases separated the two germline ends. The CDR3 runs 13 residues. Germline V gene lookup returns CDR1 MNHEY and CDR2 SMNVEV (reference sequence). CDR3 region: CASSEGPGNTIYF. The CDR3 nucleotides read TGTGCCAGCTCGGAGGGGCCTGGAAACACCATATATTTT.

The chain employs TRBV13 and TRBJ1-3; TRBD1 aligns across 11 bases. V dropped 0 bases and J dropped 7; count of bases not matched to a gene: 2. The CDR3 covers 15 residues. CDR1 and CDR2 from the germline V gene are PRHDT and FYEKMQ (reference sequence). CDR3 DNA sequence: TGTGCCAGCAGCTTAGGGGACAGGGGGCATAACACCATATATTTT. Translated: CASSLGDRGHNTIYF. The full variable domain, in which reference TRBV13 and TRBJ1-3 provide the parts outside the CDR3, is AAGVIQSPRHLIKEKRETATLKCYPIPRHDTVYWYQQGPGQDPQFLISFYEKMQSDKGSIPDRFSAQQFSDYHSELNMSSLELGDSALYFCASSLGDRGHNTIYFGEGSWLTVV.

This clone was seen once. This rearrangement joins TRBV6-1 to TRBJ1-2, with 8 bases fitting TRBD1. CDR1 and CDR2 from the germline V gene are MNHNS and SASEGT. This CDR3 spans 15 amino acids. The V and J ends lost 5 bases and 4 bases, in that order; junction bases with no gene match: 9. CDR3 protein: CASSSAGGQLYGYTF. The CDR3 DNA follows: TGTGCCAGCAGTTCCGCAGGGGGCCAACTCTATGGCTACACCTTC.

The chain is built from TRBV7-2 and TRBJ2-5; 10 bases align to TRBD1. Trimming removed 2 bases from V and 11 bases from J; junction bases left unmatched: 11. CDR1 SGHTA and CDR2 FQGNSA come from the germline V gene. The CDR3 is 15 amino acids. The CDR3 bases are TGTGCCAGCAGCTTAACGGGACAGGGGCTCGGAGGGCAGTACTTC. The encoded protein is CASSLTGQGLGGQYF.

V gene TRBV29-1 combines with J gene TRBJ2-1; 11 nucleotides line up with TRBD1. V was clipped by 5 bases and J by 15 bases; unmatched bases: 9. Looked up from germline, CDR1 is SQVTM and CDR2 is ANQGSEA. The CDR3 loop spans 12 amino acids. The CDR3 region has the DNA TGCAGCGTTTCTTCGGACAGGGGGCCTCCGTTCTTC. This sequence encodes CSVSSDRGPPFF.